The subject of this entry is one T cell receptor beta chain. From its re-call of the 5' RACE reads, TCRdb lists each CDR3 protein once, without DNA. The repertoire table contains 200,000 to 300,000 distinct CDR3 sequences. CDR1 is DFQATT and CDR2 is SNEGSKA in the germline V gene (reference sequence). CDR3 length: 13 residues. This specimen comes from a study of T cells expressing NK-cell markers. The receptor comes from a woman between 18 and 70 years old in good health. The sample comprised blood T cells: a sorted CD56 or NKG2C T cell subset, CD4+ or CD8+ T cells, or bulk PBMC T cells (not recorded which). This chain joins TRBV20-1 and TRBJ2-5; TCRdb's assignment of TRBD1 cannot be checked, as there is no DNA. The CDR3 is CSATGQRGETQYF.